These T cell receptor beta chains were read from a single sample in a study of tumor-infiltrating T cells and Merkel cell polyomavirus. Method: immunoSEQ multiplex PCR; TCRdb's copy keeps in-frame clones and lacks some. The sample has 24,000 or so clones; about 90% are singletons. The material sequenced was lymph node tissue. Source of these receptors: a man aged 45-60 years with Merkel cell carcinoma. The CDR3 runs from the conserved cysteine through the conserved F or W. The D gene is left open where the match is weak. Where a row states a size, it is once, few, many or the class of an expanded clone; other rows omit it.

>TRBD1|TRBV18|TRBJ2-3|.
CASSPAGGGTDTQYF
TGTGCCAGCTCACCAGCAGGGGGAGGCACAGATACGCAGTATTTT
>.|TRBV6-5|TRBJ1-1|.
CASSYSTGLDTEAFF
TGTGCCAGCAGTTACTCGACAGGCCTTGACACTGAAGCTTTCTTT
>.|TRBV18|TRBJ1-2|.
CASSSTGQGPSYGYTF
TGTGCCAGCTCATCCACGGGTCAGGGTCCCTCGTATGGCTACACCTTC
>.|TRBV5-8|TRBJ2-3|.
CASSLQQGLTDTQYF
TGTGCCAGCAGCTTGCAGCAGGGGCTCACAGATACGCAGTATTTT
>TRBD2|TRBV4-2|TRBJ2-1|.
CASRGLAGSPDYNEQFF
TGTGCCAGCAGAGGACTAGCGGGGTCCCCCGACTACAATGAGCAGTTCTTC
>TRBD1|TRBV4-3|TRBJ1-2|.
CASSQEVDRGYGYTF
TGCGCCAGCAGCCAAGAAGTGGACAGGGGCTATGGCTACACCTTC
>.|TRBV27|TRBJ1-4|once
CASSLSGLGKLFF
TGTGCCAGCAGTTTGTCCGGGTTGGGAAAACTGTTTTTT
>.|TRBV27|TRBJ2-3|.
CASSRSSTDTQYF
TGTGCCAGCAGCAGGTCTAGCACAGATACGCAGTATTTT
>.|TRBV28|TRBJ1-1|.
CASRILVNTEAFF
TGTGCCAGCAGGATATTAGTGAACACTGAAGCTTTCTTT
>.|TRBV6-1|TRBJ2-7|few
CASNRLRVEGEQYF
TGTGCCAGCAACCGCCTGAGGGTGGAGGGCGAGCAGTACTTC
>.|TRBV5-4|TRBJ2-3|.
CASSLSLTGDTQYF
TGTGCCAGCAGCTTGAGCCTGACGGGAGATACGCAGTATTTT
>TRBD2|TRBV5-1|TRBJ2-1|few
CASSPLSTSGANEQFF
TGCGCCAGCAGCCCCCTCTCGACTAGCGGGGCTAATGAGCAGTTCTTC
>.|TRBV28|TRBJ2-1|.
CASSLSGSAYNEQFF
TGTGCCAGCAGTTTATCCGGGAGCGCCTACAATGAGCAGTTCTTC
>.|TRBV2|TRBJ1-3|once
CASGGTGSGFGSGNTIYF
TGTGCCAGCGGGGGAACGGGAAGCGGGTTTGGCTCTGGAAACACCATATATTTT
>TRBD2|TRBV5-1|TRBJ2-1|.
CASSLEERGGREQFF
TGCGCCAGCAGCCTTGAGGAGCGGGGGGGCCGTGAGCAGTTCTTC
>.|TRBV2|TRBJ2-6|.
CASRGGLANVLTF
TGTGCCAGCAGGGGGGGTTTGGCCAACGTCCTGACTTTC
>TRBD2|TRBV5-4|TRBJ2-5|.
CASSLGGRSGGAKETQYF
TGTGCCAGCAGCTTGGGGGGTCGGAGCGGGGGAGCAAAAGAGACCCAGTACTTC
>.|TRBV7-6|TRBJ1-3|.
CASSLLTASSGNTIYF
TGTGCCAGCAGCTTACTTACCGCTAGCTCTGGAAACACCATATATTTT
>TRBD2|TRBV7-8|TRBJ2-5|.
CASSFELAVQYF
TGTGCCAGCAGCTTCGAACTAGCGGTCCAGTACTTC
>TRBD2|TRBV9|TRBJ2-1|.
CASSPRLAGVDEQFF
TGTGCCAGCAGCCCCCGACTAGCGGGAGTGGATGAGCAGTTCTTC
>.|TRBV9|TRBJ2-1|.
CASSLRLVSDEQFF
TGTGCCAGCAGCTTACGACTAGTGTCAGATGAGCAGTTCTTC
>.|TRBV19|TRBJ2-3|.
CASSMRYGIGADTQYF
TGTGCCAGTAGTATGAGGTACGGGATCGGCGCAGATACGCAGTATTTT
>TRBD2|TRBV27|TRBJ2-1|.
CASRLGTSAYNEQFF
TGTGCCAGCAGACTAGGGACTAGCGCCTACAATGAGCAGTTCTTC
>TRBD1|TRBV6-6|TRBJ2-7|.
CASVRTGSYEQYF
TGTGCCAGCGTACGGACAGGGTCCTACGAGCAGTACTTC
>TRBD1|TRBV30|TRBJ2-2|few
CAWSGDRPGGELFF
TGTGCCTGGAGTGGGGACAGGCCCGGCGGGGAGCTGTTTTTT
>TRBD1|TRBV19|TRBJ1-1|.
CASTWDSLNTEAFF
TGTGCCAGTACCTGGGACAGTTTGAACACTGAAGCTTTCTTT
>TRBD2|TRBV19|TRBJ2-3|.
CASSREGLAGAGADTQYF
TGTGCCAGTAGCCGGGAAGGACTAGCGGGAGCGGGTGCAGATACGCAGTATTTT
>.|TRBV6-5|TRBJ2-2|.
CASSYTKTGELFF
TGTGCCAGCAGTTACACTAAGACCGGGGAGCTGTTTTTT
>.|TRBV28|TRBJ2-2|.
CASSLASAGRTGELFF
TGTGCCAGCAGTTTAGCGTCGGCAGGGAGGACCGGGGAGCTGTTTTTT
>.|TRBV6-1|TRBJ2-3|.
CATISTGADTQYF
TGTGCCACCATTTCCACGGGGGCAGATACGCAGTATTTT
>TRBD1|TRBV30|TRBJ1-1|.
CAWSTGVATEAFF
TGTGCCTGGAGCACAGGGGTAGCCACTGAAGCTTTCTTT
>TRBD2|TRBV9|TRBJ2-5|.
CASSVAASGGETQYF
TGTGCCAGCAGCGTAGCGGCTAGCGGGGGGGAGACCCAGTACTTC
>.|TRBV10-1|TRBJ2-5|.
CASSEDIKGDLETQYF
TGCGCCAGCAGTGAGGATATAAAGGGGGATCTGGAGACCCAGTACTTC
>TRBD2|TRBV6-6|TRBJ2-5|.
CASMGGVQETQYF
TGTGCCAGCATGGGGGGGGTTCAAGAGACCCAGTACTTC
>.|TRBV28|TRBJ1-5|.
CASTQGSSSNQPQHF
TGTGCCAGCACTCAGGGGTCATCGAGCAATCAGCCCCAGCATTTT
>.|TRBV7-2|TRBJ2-7|.
CASSSDFDSEQYF
TGTGCCAGCAGCTCCGACTTCGATTCCGAGCAGTACTTC
>.|TRBV19|TRBJ1-1|.
CATSGAAWNTEAFF
TGTGCCACCTCAGGGGCAGCTTGGAACACTGAAGCTTTCTTT
>TRBD1|TRBV6-5|TRBJ2-3|.
CASKARTGGTDTQYF
TGTGCCAGCAAGGCTAGGACAGGGGGTACAGATACGCAGTATTTT
>.|TRBV6-5|TRBJ1-4|.
CASSYSHGQFTEKLFF
TGTGCCAGCAGTTACTCGCATGGGCAATTTACTGAAAAACTGTTTTTT
>TRBD1|TRBV7-9|TRBJ2-5|.
CASSLKTGGETQYF
TGTGCCAGCAGCCTAAAAACAGGGGGAGAGACCCAGTACTTC
>TRBD2|TRBV18|TRBJ2-3|.
CASSIYVLADSTDTQYF
TGTGCCAGCTCAATATATGTCCTAGCGGATAGCACAGATACGCAGTATTTT
>TRBD2|TRBV4-1|TRBJ2-7|.
CASSQSSGGRYEQYF
TGCGCCAGCAGCCAATCCAGCGGGGGGAGGTACGAGCAGTACTTC
>TRBD1|TRBV30|TRBJ2-7|few
CAFSRTGEQYYYEQYF
TGTGCCTTCTCGCGGACAGGGGAACAGTACTACTACGAGCAGTACTTC
>TRBD1|TRBV6-5|TRBJ1-1|.
CASSGQGRTEAFF
TGTGCCAGCAGTGGACAGGGCAGAACTGAAGCTTTCTTT
>TRBD1|TRBV5-4|TRBJ1-2|.
CASSLEGQGALGYTF
TGTGCCAGCAGCTTGGAGGGACAGGGGGCGCTTGGCTACACCTTC
>TRBD1|TRBV10-3|TRBJ1-2|.
CAIRGTGHPDYGYTF
TGTGCCATCCGCGGGACAGGACACCCCGACTATGGCTACACCTTC
>.|TRBV9|TRBJ2-1|.
CASTRDRALNEQFF
TGTGCCAGCACGAGGGATCGCGCCCTCAATGAGCAGTTCTTC
>TRBD1|TRBV5-1|TRBJ1-1|once
CASNVGQGTSNTEAFF
TGCGCCAGCAACGTAGGACAGGGGACCTCGAACACTGAAGCTTTCTTT
>.|TRBV6-6|TRBJ2-5|.
CASRDHGLSKETQYF
TGTGCCAGCAGGGACCACGGACTTTCGAAAGAGACCCAGTACTTC
>.|TRBV7-6|TRBJ2-2|.
CASSLFGGGNTGELFF
TGTGCCAGCAGCCTTTTTGGCGGCGGGAACACCGGGGAGCTGTTTTTT
>TRBD1|TRBV29-1|TRBJ1-2|.
CSVERGTGPRYGYTF
TGCAGCGTTGAGCGGGGGACAGGACCCCGCTATGGCTACACCTTC
>.|TRBV10-3|TRBJ2-3|.
CAISARESTDTQYF
TGTGCCATCAGTGCACGGGAGAGCACAGATACGCAGTATTTT
>.|TRBV7-3|TRBJ1-2|.
CASSSDSNYGYTF
TGTGCCAGCAGCTCGGACAGTAACTATGGCTACACCTTC
>TRBD2|TRBV6-1|TRBJ2-1|.
CAIRTSLSYNEQFF
TGTGCCATCCGGACTAGTCTCTCCTACAATGAGCAGTTCTTC
>.|TRBV18|TRBJ2-2|.
CASSPLVTNTGELFF
TGTGCCAGCTCACCCCTAGTGACGAACACCGGGGAGCTGTTTTTT